This T cell receptor beta chain was sequenced in a study of blood T cell repertoires in COVID-19. Across the study: The study drew acute and convalescent COVID-19 samples from the United States, Italy and Spain.

Measured with immunoSEQ multiplex PCR; TCRdb has only the in-frame clones, and not every one. This table holds roughly 40,000 clones, around four fifths found once. V shed 3 bases, J shed 10 bases, and the junction held 3 bases outside the gene matches. CDR3 length: 12 residues. Germline CDR1 reads SGHAT; CDR2 reads FQNNGV. This receptor was taken from a woman over 75 with active or convalescent COVID-19. Specimen: peripheral blood. J is TRBJ1-1 and V is TRBV11-2; 9 bases are a match to TRBD1. In DNA form, the CDR3 reads TGTGCCAGCAGCTTGGGACAGGGTCGAGCTTTCTTT. As protein: CASSLGQGRAFF.